This TCR beta chain was retrieved from a study of blood T cells in healthy people across ages. Whole-study results and caveats: Long-lived donors exceeded aged donors in naive CD4+ cells and diversity. Naive T cell percentage showed a strong correlation with the diversity of TCR beta.

This clonotype was counted a few times. Its antigen is still unknown. The second PCR ran 7 to 11 cycles with a sample-barcoded 5' primer and J-beta primers. TCRdb used MiXCR to reprocess the 5' RACE reads, holding one entry per CDR3 protein. The table includes 800,000 or so distinct CDR3 sequences, around 25% detected once. CDR3 size: 15 residues. Germline V gives CDR1 LGHNA, CDR2 YNFKEQ. V shed 4 bases, J shed 5 bases, and the junction held 6 bases outside the gene matches. The same data also went into a second study, on T cells of mothers and their children. Per that study: According to the study, all extracted RNA entered cDNA synthesis at about 1.6 ug per 15 ul. Sequencing got over 9.5 million TCR beta CDR3 reads from each mother and approximately 3 million from each child.

The chain has TRBV4-2 and TRBJ2-7; 12 nucleotides agree with TRBD1. What was sequenced was blood. The TCR originated in a boy under 18 in good health. The CDR3 nucleotides are TGTGCCAGCAGCCTCCGGGGACAGGGGGCACACGAGCAGTACTTC. This gives the protein CASSLRGQGAHEQYF.